The entry below gives a single T cell receptor beta chain sequence along with its context. This sample is part of a study of blood T cell repertoires in COVID-19. Using immunoSEQ multiplex PCR, the repertoire was profiled, and TCRdb retains in-frame clones only, with some absent. The data show under 300,000 clones, with around 90% seen just once and under 2.5% held by the top ten. Trimming stripped 5 bases from V and 11 bases from J, with 27 bases between. Germline assignment: CDR1 MNHEY and CDR2 SMNVEV (reference sequence). There are 16 residues in the CDR3. A Seattle source enrolled patients during active infection and followed them longitudinally.

The TCR originated in a woman aged 55-69 years with COVID-19, enrolled during active disease. The sample comprised peripheral blood. The chain combines TRBV27 with TRBJ1-2; D is perhaps TRBD1 (6 bases). The CDR3: CASSLYTIGQSLVYTF. CDR3 sequence (DNA): TGTGCCAGCAGTCTGTATACGATAGGACAGTCTCTCGTATACACCTTC.